Below, one T cell receptor beta chain is given with its context. Original data processing: Amplification with reference gene primers provided the estimates of nucleated cell counts. The data were produced by immunoSEQ multiplex PCR, yet TCRdb's version contains in-frame clones alone and is incomplete. For V, J and clone size, that table is used; D and trimming come from the DNA. The sample includes over 150,000 clones, approximately 86% of them seen just once. The data were obtained in a study of blood T cell repertoires in COVID-19. At the level of the study: Acute-phase and convalescent COVID-19 samples originated in the United States, Italy and Spain. T cells, B-cell-depleted T cells, or PBMCs supplied cDNA or gDNA.

Enrollment of patients from Seattle took place during active infection, with longitudinal follow-up. The CDR3 totals 14 residues. The V end lost 7 bases, the J end lost 5 bases, and 16 bases lay between the germline ends. Germline lookup yields CDR1 SGHRS and CDR2 YFSETQ. The specimen sequenced was peripheral blood. The V gene is TRBV5-1, the J gene TRBJ1-5; TRBD1 might be the D (6 bases). The receptor comes from a man in his 60s with COVID-19, enrolled during active disease. Here the CDR3 DNA reads TGCGCCAGCTGGGCCGGGGGGGCGGATCAGCCCCAGCATTTT. Its protein product is CASWAGGADQPQHF.